The 26 T cell receptor beta chains reported below all come from one sample, sequenced in a study of blood T cell repertoires in COVID-19. Profiled with immunoSEQ multiplex PCR; TCRdb holds only in-frame clones, not every one. The sample contains some 62,000 clones, around 85% of which appear only once. The specimen sequenced was peripheral blood. The receptors shown here come from a man in his sixties with acute or convalescent COVID-19.

This clone has only one observation. This rearrangement joins TRBV19 to TRBJ2-5; 8 bases align to TRBD1. Losses at the gene ends were 10 bases for V and 0 bases for J; bases not matched to a gene: 7. The length of the CDR3 is 14 residues. Germline V gives CDR1 LNHDA, CDR2 SQIVND (reference sequence). The CDR3 nucleotides read TGTGCCACCGGGGACAGGCGGTACCAAGAGACCCAGTACTTC. Its protein product is CATGDRRYQETQYF.

V and J are TRBV5-4 and TRBJ1-5, with D unclear. CDR3 length: 14 amino acids. V shed 4 bases and J shed 4 bases, with 12 bases lying between them. Germline assignment: CDR1 SGHNT and CDR2 YYREEE (reference sequence). CDR3 nucleotide sequence: TGTGCCAGCAGCCTTCGCAGAGGAAATCAGCCCCAGCATTTT. Translation gives CASSLRRGNQPQHF. The complete variable domain, with remaining parts taken from reference TRBV5-4 and TRBJ1-5, reads ETGVTQSPTHLIKTRGQQVTLRCSSQSGHNTVSWYQQALGQGPQFIFQYYREEENGRGNFPPRFSGLQFPNYSSELNVNALELDDSALYLCASSLRRGNQPQHFGDGTRLSIL.

The V and J genes are TRBV14 and TRBJ1-4, with D tentatively TRBD1 (5 bases). Germline CDR1 SGHDN, CDR2 FVKESK. V lost 4 bases to trimming and J lost 7 bases, with 16 bases between them. The CDR3 is made up of 15 amino acids. This CDR3 is CASSLSGGIGEKLFF. DNA for the CDR3: TGTGCCAGCAGCCTTTCGGGGGGGATTGGTGAAAAACTGTTTTTT.

The chain joins TRBV5-1 to TRBJ2-7, with D unclear. Germline V gives CDR1 SGHRS, CDR2 YFSETQ. With 5 bases removed from V and 0 bases from J, the gap between germline ends came to 6 bases. There are 12 residues in the CDR3. DNA of the CDR3: TGCGCCAGCAGTTTACACTCCTACGAGCAGTACTTC. The encoded protein is CASSLHSYEQYF.

The rearrangement joins TRBV29-1 to TRBJ1-1, with 12 positions matching TRBD1. The CDR3 extends over 15 amino acids. After removal of 7 bases from V and 4 bases from J, the junction contained 10 bases not matched to a gene. Germline V gives CDR1 SQVTM, CDR2 ANQGSEA. Here the CDR3 DNA reads TGCAGCGCTGGCGGGACAGGGGGCTTCAGCACTGAAGCTTTCTTT. Translating gives CSAGGTGGFSTEAFF.

Written as DNA, the CDR3 is TGTGCCAGCAGCCAGGGACTAGCGGAGAACACCGGGGAGCTGTTTTTT. Protein product: CASSQGLAENTGELFF. The V and J genes are TRBV4-2 and TRBJ2-2; TRBD2 matches at 11 bases. This CDR3 is 16 amino acids long. Germline assignment: CDR1 LGHNA and CDR2 YNFKEQ. Trimming at V came to 3 bases and at J to 1 base, leaving 1 base not matched to a gene.

This clone qualifies as medium-sized. The chain joins TRBV11-2 to TRBJ1-4; D is perhaps TRBD1 (5 bases). CDR3 length equals 14 residues. CDR1 is SGHAT and CDR2 is FQNNGV in the germline V gene. Deletions cut 5 bases from V and 4 bases from J, with 11 bases between. The CDR3 spells CASSLTGGNEKLFF. CDR3 DNA sequence: TGTGCCAGCAGCCTGACCGGGGGTAATGAAAAACTGTTTTTT.

J is TRBJ2-7 and V is TRBV7-9; D ambiguous. The CDR3 consists of 13 residues. V was shortened by 5 bases and J by 3 bases, with 11 bases between the two germline ends. CDR1 is SEHNR, CDR2 FQNEAQ, per germline (reference sequence). The CDR3 DNA follows: TGTGCCAGCAGCCATCTCCTCGGCTACGAGCAGTACTTC. Protein sequence: CASSHLLGYEQYF. The full variable domain, completed using reference TRBV7-9 and TRBJ2-7, is DTGVSQNPRHKITKRGQNVTFRCDPISEHNRLYWYRQTLGQGPEFLTYFQNEAQLEKSRLLSDRFSAERPKGSFSTLEIQRTEQGDSAMYLCASSHLLGYEQYFGPGTRLTVT.

The chain couples TRBV24-1 to TRBJ2-5; D gene unclear. Germline-derived CDR1 and CDR2 are KGHDR and SFDVKD. The CDR3 is 14 amino acids. Trimming cost V 4 bases and J 3 bases, with 11 bases left between them. CDR3 DNA sequence: TGTGCCACCAGTGACCCGGGTCTGAAAGAGACCCAGTACTTC. This translates into CATSDPGLKETQYF.

V and J are TRBV3-1 (or the pseudogene TRBV3-2) and TRBJ2-5, with a possible D match to TRBD2 (7 bases). The CDR3 is made up of 17 amino acids. V was trimmed by 1 base and J by 1 base, leaving 16 bases between them. Germline CDR1 is LGHDT and CDR2 is YNNKEL (reference sequence). DNA for the CDR3: TGTGCCAGCAGCCAAGGTCAGGCCCGGGGGGCCCAAGAGACCCAGTACTTC. Amino acids: CASSQGQARGAQETQYF.

V is TRBV7-8 and J is TRBJ1-1; no reliable D call. The CDR3 is made up of 14 amino acids. Germline V CDR1 and CDR2: SGHVS, FQNEAQ. Trimming shortened V by 7 bases and J by 7 bases, and 19 bases separated the two germline ends. CDR3 residues: CASTISGWHGEAFF. The CDR3 region has the DNA TGTGCCAGCACCATTAGCGGGTGGCATGGTGAAGCTTTCTTT.

V gene TRBV15 combines with J gene TRBJ1-1; D perhaps matches TRBD1 (5 bases). V dropped 1 base and J dropped 11 bases, with 17 bases sitting between them. CDR3 length equals 14 residues. Germline CDR1 is LNHNV and CDR2 is YYDKDF (reference sequence). This CDR3 reads CATSRGQSLEPAFF. For the CDR3, the DNA is TGTGCCACCAGCAGAGGACAGTCCCTCGAACCGGCTTTCTTT.

The chain combines TRBV3-1 (or the pseudogene TRBV3-2) with TRBJ2-1; D remains unclear. Per the germline V gene, CDR1 is LGHDT and CDR2 is YNNKEL (reference sequence). The length of the CDR3 is 13 residues. The V and J ends lost 2 bases and 8 bases respectively, with 10 bases between them. Here the CDR3 DNA reads TGTGCCAGCAGCCAAACGAGTACGGATGAGCAGTTCTTC. Protein: CASSQTSTDEQFF.

The sample holds a few counts of this clone. The chain links TRBV19 to TRBJ1-6; D not certain. This CDR3 region has 13 residues. Germline-derived CDR1 and CDR2 are LNHDA and SQIVND (reference sequence). The V and J ends lost 3 bases and 5 bases respectively, with 5 bases between them. CDR3 DNA sequence: TGTGCCAGTAGTATCACTGATAATTCACCCCTCCACTTT. Translating it yields CASSITDNSPLHF. Full variable domain (outside the CDR3, taken from reference TRBV19 and TRBJ1-6): DGGITQSPKYLFRKEGQNVTLSCEQNLNHDAMYWYRQDPGQGLRLIYYSQIVNDFQKGDIAEGYSVSREKKESFPLTVTSAQKNPTAFYLCASSITDNSPLHFGNGTRLTVT.

This chain connects TRBV28 to TRBJ1-2, with D possibly matching TRBD1 (5 bases). CDR1 MDHEN and CDR2 SYDVKM come from the germline V gene. Trimming shortened V by 2 bases and J by 5 bases, and 9 bases separated the two germline ends. This CDR3 spans 13 amino acids. The CDR3 loop is CASSLPGKYGYTF. In DNA form, the CDR3 reads TGTGCCAGCAGTTTACCAGGGAAGTATGGCTACACCTTC.

The chain couples TRBV19 to TRBJ1-5, with 7 bases lining up with TRBD1. This CDR3 has 15 residues. Trimming at V came to 0 bases and at J to 4 bases, leaving 3 bases not matched to a gene. Germline CDR1 and CDR2: LNHDA and SQIVND (reference sequence). In DNA form, the CDR3 reads TGTGCCAGTAGTATAGAGGACAGGCCAAATCAGCCCCAGCATTTT. Translation gives CASSIEDRPNQPQHF.

The gene calls are TRBV5-5 and TRBJ2-7; unclear D gene. Germline loops: CDR1 SGHKS, CDR2 YYEKEE (reference sequence). The CDR3 is 11 residues long. V lost 4 bases and J lost 5, with 7 bases in between. CDR3 sequence reads: CASSPLDEQYF. The CDR3 DNA is TGTGCCAGCAGCCCGTTAGACGAGCAGTACTTC.

J is TRBJ2-1 and V is TRBV11-2; 11 bases fit TRBD2. The CDR3 sequence is 15 residues long. CDR1 SGHAT and CDR2 FQNNGV come from the germline V gene. The V and J ends lost 5 bases and 6 bases, in that order; junction bases with no gene match: 6. CDR3 nucleotides: TGTGCCAGCAGCAAACTAGCGGGAGTAGGCAATGAGCAGTTCTTC. It specifies CASSKLAGVGNEQFF.

J is TRBJ2-5 and V is TRBV3-1 (or the pseudogene TRBV3-2); D possibly corresponds to TRBD2 (5 bases). Trimming pared 5 bases from V and 5 bases from J, leaving 21 bases between. Germline CDR1 LGHDT, CDR2 YNNKEL (reference sequence). The CDR3 totals 16 residues. The CDR3 loop reads CASSSAGARRRETQYF. The CDR3, as DNA: TGTGCCAGCAGCTCGGCCGGAGCACGGAGGCGGGAGACCCAGTACTTC.

The chain couples TRBV28 to TRBJ2-7; D perhaps matches TRBD2 (5 bases). In germline, CDR1 is MDHEN, CDR2 SYDVKM. The V gene lost 6 bases and the J gene lost 3 bases, with 24 bases spanning the gap. The CDR3 length is 17 residues. CDR3 coding DNA: TGTGCCAGCAGCCCTCAATCGGGAAGAGTAGGCCGCTACGAGCAGTACTTC. Protein sequence: CASSPQSGRVGRYEQYF. Combining the CDR3 with reference TRBV28 and TRBJ2-7 gives the whole variable domain DVKVTQSSRYLVKRTGEKVFLECVQDMDHENMFWYRQDPGLGLRLIYFSYDVKMKEKGDIPEGYSVSREKKERFSLILESASTNQTSMYLCASSPQSGRVGRYEQYFGPGTRLTVT.

The V call is TRBV7-4, the J call TRBJ2-1; no firm D call. The CDR3 has 17 residues. Germline CDR1 SGHVT, CDR2 SQSDAQ. Trimming removed 1 base at V and 0 bases at J, with 13 bases between. The CDR3 loop is CASSLEFDITSYNEQFF. The CDR3 DNA reads as TGTGCCAGCAGCTTAGAATTCGACATAACCTCCTACAATGAGCAGTTCTTC.

V is TRBV18 and J is TRBJ1-5; D might be TRBD1 (5 bases). CDR3 length: 14 amino acids. From germline, CDR1 is KGHSH and CDR2 LQKENI. Trimming removed 1 base from V and 3 bases from J, with 7 bases in between. CDR3 amino acids: CASSPRTTNQPQHF. As DNA, the CDR3 is TGTGCCAGCTCACCACGGACAACCAATCAGCCCCAGCATTTT.

The rearrangement joins TRBV28 to TRBJ2-7; 12 bases match TRBD2. Germline CDR1 reads MDHEN; CDR2 reads SYDVKM. Trimming took 6 bases from V and 6 from J; bases not matched to a gene: 3. CDR3 length: 13 residues. CDR3 in DNA: TGTGCCAGCAGGACTAGCGGGAGCCGCGAGCAGTACTTC. Its translation is CASRTSGSREQYF.

The chain uses TRBV6-5 and TRBJ1-2, with 7 positions matching TRBD1. Looked up from germline, CDR1 is MNHEY and CDR2 is SVGAGI. V shed 4 bases, J shed 8 bases, and the junction held 4 bases outside the gene matches. The CDR3 is made up of 12 amino acids. CDR3 nucleotide sequence: TGTGCCAGCAGTTCGACAGGGCGAGGCTACACCTTC. Its protein product is CASSSTGRGYTF.

This clone was seen a handful of times. The chain has TRBV12-2 and TRBJ2-7; the table gives TRBD1 as D, unverified against the DNA. TRBV12-2 is classified as a pseudogene. This CDR3 spans 16 amino acids. The CDR3 bases are TGTGCAAGTCGCTTACACCGGGACAGGGAAGCCTACGAGCAGTACTTC. Protein: CASRLHRDREAYEQYF.

The V gene is TRBV28, the J gene TRBJ1-3; maybe TRBD1 (6 bases). Germline values: CDR1 MDHEN, CDR2 SYDVKM. Trimming removed 6 bases at V and 4 bases at J, with 16 bases between. CDR3 length: 15 residues. The CDR3 region is CASSPPGARGNTIYF. For the CDR3, the DNA is TGTGCCAGCAGCCCCCCAGGGGCGCGGGGAAACACCATATATTTT.